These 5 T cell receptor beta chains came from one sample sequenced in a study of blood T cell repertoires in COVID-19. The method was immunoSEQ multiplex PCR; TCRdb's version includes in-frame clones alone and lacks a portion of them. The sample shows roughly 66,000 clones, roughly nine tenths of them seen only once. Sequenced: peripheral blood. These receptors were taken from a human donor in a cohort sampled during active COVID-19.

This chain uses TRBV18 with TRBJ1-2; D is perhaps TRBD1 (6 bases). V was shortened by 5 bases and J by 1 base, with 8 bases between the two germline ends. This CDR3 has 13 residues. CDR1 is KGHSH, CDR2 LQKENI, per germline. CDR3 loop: CASSTDSNYGYTF. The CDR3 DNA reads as TGTGCCAGCTCAACGGACAGTAACTATGGCTACACCTTC.

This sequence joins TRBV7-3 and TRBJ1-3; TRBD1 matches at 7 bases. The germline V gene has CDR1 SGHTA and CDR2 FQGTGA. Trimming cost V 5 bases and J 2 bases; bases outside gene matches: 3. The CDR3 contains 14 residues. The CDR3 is CASSPTGAGNTIYF. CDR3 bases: TGTGCCAGCAGCCCAACAGGGGCTGGAAACACCATATATTTT.

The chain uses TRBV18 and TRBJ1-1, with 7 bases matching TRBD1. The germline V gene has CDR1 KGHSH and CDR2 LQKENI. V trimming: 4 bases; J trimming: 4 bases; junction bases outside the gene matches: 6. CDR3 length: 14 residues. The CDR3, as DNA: TGTGCCAGCTCACGACAGGGATGGAGCACTGAAGCTTTCTTT. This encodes CASSRQGWSTEAFF.

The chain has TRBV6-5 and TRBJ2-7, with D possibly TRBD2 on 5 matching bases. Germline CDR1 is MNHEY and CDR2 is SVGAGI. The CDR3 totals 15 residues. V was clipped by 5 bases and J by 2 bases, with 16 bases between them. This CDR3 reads CASSPVGGLAYEQYF. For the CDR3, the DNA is TGTGCCAGCAGTCCTGTCGGCGGGCTCGCCTACGAGCAGTACTTC.

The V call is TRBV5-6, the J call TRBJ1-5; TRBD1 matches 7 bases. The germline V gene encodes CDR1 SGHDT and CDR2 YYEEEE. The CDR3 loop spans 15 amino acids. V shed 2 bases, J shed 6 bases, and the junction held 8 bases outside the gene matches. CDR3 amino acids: CASSFYAAGGQPQHF. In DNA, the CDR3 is TGTGCCAGCAGCTTTTACGCGGCAGGGGGTCAGCCCCAGCATTTT.